The 2 T cell receptor beta chains below all came from one sample that was sequenced in a study of cytomegalovirus exposure and HLA in healthy donors. The study ran its PCR with 60 Vbeta and 13 Jbeta primers. Measured with immunoSEQ multiplex PCR; TCRdb has only the in-frame clones, and not every one. The data hold some 100,000 clones, with 75% observed a single time. Sequencing was performed on PBMCs. The receptors come from a man aged 50-60 years in good health and CMV-seronegative.

The rearrangement uses TRBV7-2 and TRBJ2-7; possibly TRBD2 for D (6 bases). Germline-derived CDR1 and CDR2 are SGHTA and FQGNSA. The V gene lost 4 bases and the J gene lost 2 bases, with 18 bases spanning the gap. The CDR3 contains 16 residues. CDR3 sequence reads: CASSSYSGTDTYEQYF. The CDR3 DNA follows: TGTGCCAGCAGCTCCTACTCCGGGACTGACACCTACGAGCAGTACTTC.

This chain joins TRBV2 and TRBJ2-1, with 10 bases that match TRBD2. The length of the CDR3 is 15 residues. Trimming cost V 4 bases and J 7 bases; bases outside gene matches: 7. Per germline, CDR1 SNHLY and CDR2 FYNNEI. Here the CDR3 DNA reads TGTGCCAGCAGTGTATTTAGCGGGGGGAGGAATGAGCAGTTCTTC. Amino acids: CASSVFSGGRNEQFF.